This T cell receptor beta chain was observed in a study of T cells after yellow fever vaccination. Notes on the study in general: Though it reached lower strength, the secondary response hit its peak faster, day 5 versus 15. The appearance of a small share of clonotypes in both CD4 and CD8 compartments was observed.

This clonotype was detected only a few times. Its antigen is currently unknown. UMIs and a universal primer site were added when TCR cDNA was made by 5'RACE template switching. TCRdb recomputed calls from the 5' RACE reads with MiXCR, one row per CDR3 protein. The sample holds roughly 340,000 distinct CDR3 sequences, almost 4% seen once. The V gene lost 6 bases and the J gene lost 1 base, with 13 bases spanning the gap. CDR3 length equals 15 residues. CDR1 and CDR2 from the germline V gene are MNHEY and SVGAGI. The chain carries TRBV6-5 and TRBJ1-5, with D uncertain. The receptor's source is a man between 18 and 29 years old who received the YFV17D yellow fever vaccine. Sequenced here: PBMCs, sampled 5 days after the yellow fever booster vaccination. The CDR3 region is CASRRTAGSNQPQHF. CDR3 coding DNA: TGTGCCAGCAGACGAACAGCTGGGAGCAATCAGCCCCAGCATTTT.